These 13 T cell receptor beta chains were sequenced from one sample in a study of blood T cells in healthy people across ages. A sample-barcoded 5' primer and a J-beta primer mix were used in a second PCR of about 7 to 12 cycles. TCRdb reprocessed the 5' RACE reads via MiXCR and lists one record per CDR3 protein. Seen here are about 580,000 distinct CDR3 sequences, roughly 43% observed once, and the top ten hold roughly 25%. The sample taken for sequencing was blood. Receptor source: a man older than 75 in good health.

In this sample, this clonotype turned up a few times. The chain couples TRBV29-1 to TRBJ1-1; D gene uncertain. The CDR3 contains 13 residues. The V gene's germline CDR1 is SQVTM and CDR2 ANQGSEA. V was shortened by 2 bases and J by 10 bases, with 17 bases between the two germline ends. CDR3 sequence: CSVETLTGNGAFF. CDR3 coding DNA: TGCAGCGTTGAAACACTCACCGGCAATGGAGCTTTCTTT.

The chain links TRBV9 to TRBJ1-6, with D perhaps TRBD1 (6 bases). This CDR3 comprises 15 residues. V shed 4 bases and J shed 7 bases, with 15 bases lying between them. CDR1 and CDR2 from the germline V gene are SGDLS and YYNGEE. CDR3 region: CASSTRDISNSPLHF. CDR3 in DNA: TGTGCCAGCAGCACGCGGGACATCTCGAATTCACCCCTCCACTTT.

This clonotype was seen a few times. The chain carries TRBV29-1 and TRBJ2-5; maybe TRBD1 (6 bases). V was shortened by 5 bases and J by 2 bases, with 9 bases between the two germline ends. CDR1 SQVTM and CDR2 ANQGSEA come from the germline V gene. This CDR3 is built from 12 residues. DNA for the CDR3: TGCAGCGTTACGACAGGTCAAGAGACCCAGTACTTC. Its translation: CSVTTGQETQYF.

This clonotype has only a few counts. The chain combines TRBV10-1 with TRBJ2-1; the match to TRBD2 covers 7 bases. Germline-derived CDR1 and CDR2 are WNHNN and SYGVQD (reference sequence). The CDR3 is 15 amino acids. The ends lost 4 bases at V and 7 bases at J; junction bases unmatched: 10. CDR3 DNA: TGCGCCAGCAGTGTAAAGCGGGGCATCGGGAATGAGCAGTTCTTC. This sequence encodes CASSVKRGIGNEQFF.

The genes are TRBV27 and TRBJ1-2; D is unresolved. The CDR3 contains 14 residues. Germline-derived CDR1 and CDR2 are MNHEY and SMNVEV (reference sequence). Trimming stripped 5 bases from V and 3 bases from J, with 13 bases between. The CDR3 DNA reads TGTGCCAGCAGTCCGCGGGCAGATTACTATGGCTACACCTTC. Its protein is CASSPRADYYGYTF.

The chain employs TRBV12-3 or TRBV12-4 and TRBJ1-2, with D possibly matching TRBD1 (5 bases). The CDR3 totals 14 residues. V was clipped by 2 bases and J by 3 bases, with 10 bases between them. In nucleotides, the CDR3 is TGTGCCAGCAGTTTAAGAGGAGGGGACTATGGCTACACCTTC. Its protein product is CASSLRGGDYGYTF.

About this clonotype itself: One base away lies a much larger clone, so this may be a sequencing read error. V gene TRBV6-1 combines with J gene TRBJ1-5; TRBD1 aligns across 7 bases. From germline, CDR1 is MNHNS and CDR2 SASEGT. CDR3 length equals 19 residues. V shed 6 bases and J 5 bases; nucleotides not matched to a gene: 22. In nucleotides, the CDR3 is TGTGCCAGCAGCCAGAACGAGAGACAGGGACTCTATCTAGATCAGCCCCAGCATTTT. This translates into CASSQNERQGLYLDQPQHF.

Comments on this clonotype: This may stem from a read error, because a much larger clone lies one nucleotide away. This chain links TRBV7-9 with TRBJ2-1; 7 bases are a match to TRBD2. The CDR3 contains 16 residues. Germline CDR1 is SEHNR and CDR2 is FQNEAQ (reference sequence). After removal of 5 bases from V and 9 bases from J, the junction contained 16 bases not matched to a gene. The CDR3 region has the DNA TGTGCCAGCAGCCCTGGACCGGCGGGGGTTGCGAGTGAGCAGTTCTTC. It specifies CASSPGPAGVASEQFF.

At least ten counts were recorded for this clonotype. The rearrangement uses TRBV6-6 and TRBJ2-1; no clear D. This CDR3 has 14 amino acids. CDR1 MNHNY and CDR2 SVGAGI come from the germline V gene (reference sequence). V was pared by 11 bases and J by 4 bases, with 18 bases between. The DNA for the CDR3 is TGTGCCTCCGGACCGATCTCGGAGTACAATGAGCAGTTCTTC. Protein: CASGPISEYNEQFF.

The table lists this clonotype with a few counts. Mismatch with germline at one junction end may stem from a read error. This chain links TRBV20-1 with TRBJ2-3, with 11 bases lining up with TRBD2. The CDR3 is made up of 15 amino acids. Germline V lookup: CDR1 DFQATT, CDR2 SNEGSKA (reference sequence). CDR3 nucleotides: TGTAGTGCTGGCCCGACTAGCGGGGCCACAGATACGCAGTATTTT. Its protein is CSAGPTSGATDTQYF.

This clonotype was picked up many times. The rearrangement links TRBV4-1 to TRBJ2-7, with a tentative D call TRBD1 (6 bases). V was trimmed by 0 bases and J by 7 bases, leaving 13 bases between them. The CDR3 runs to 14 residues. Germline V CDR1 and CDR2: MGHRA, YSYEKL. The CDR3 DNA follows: TGCGCCAGCAGCCAAGATCACAGGGCTGAAGAGCAGTACTTC. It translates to CASSQDHRAEEQYF.

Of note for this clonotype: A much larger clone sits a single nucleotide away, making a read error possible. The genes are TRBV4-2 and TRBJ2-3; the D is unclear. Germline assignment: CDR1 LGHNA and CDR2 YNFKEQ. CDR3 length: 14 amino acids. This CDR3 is CVSSQDGSTDTQYF. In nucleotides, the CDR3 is TGTGTCAGCAGCCAAGATGGCAGCACAGATACGCAGTATTTT.

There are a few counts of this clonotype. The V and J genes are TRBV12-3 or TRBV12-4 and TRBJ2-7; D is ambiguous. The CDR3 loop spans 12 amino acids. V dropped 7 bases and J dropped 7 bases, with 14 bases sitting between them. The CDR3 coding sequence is TGTGCCAGCAACCCGGGTGGGTCGGAGCAGTACTTC. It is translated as CASNPGGSEQYF.